This TCR beta chain was profiled in a study of cytomegalovirus exposure and HLA in healthy donors (dated by TCRdb to about 2017). General notes on the study: An earlier analysis of about 530 of the donors reported over 250 Gb of sequence data and about 120 million unique TCR beta sequences obtained from 150 million to 200 million T cells. To predict cytomegalovirus infection status, the study brought together high-throughput TCR immunosequencing, statistical association of individual TCRs with disease status, and machine learning. The study profiled the T cell repertoires of 666 subjects by immunosequencing and related them to cytomegalovirus serostatus. An earlier analysis of approximately 630 of the donors applied high-throughput TCR beta sequencing to assess whether each TCR beta V gene segment acted as functional or pseudogenic. Among some 400 genotyped donors of the cohort, an average of approximately 200,000 unique TCR beta nucleotide sequences was sequenced per donor, of which roughly 18% were non-productive. Besides the first cohort of around 670 subjects, a separate validation cohort made up of 95 to 150 different subjects was used. The number of typed donors differed by locus: 629-630 for A, B, C, DRB1 and DQB1; 500 to 550 for DQA1; 606 for DPA1; and 400 to 480 for DPB1. All discovery cohort repertoires had been generated on a single sequencing platform. Alongside the repertoire data, information on donor age, sex, ethnicity and CMV serostatus was compiled. The later analysis used no new phenotypic data to find candidate immune exposures, relying instead on TCR beta sequences and their occurrence across donors. In a later genetic analysis, genome-wide SNP genotypes for about 55% of the roughly 670 donors were used, and that subset was treated as a discovery cohort. A handful of DR-DQ haplotypes were handled as single units for association and clustering because linkage in the cohort was strong. HLA typing included class I and class II loci at four-digit resolution. Approximately 310 gigabases of sequencing data and around 80 million unique TCR sequences made up an early release that covered 500 to 700 HLA-typed donors. Of the approximately 400 genotyped donors, 65% to 90% were placed in the genetic ancestry cluster associated with self-reported Caucasian donors. The study was designed to test whether signatures of past pathogen exposure could be identified by cataloging public T cell receptors. A later analysis re-analyzed previously published TCR beta repertoires from 666 donors and added high-resolution HLA genotyping to study TCR occurrence patterns. The study at large found these results: Broadly in line with IMGT annotations, most TCR beta V segments showed up in productive rearrangements about 87% or about 30% of the time in an earlier analysis of about 500 of the donors. The sequencing pipeline was judged likely to have produced a cluster of highly shared sequence variants as a technical artifact. At a false discovery rate of 0.05, a later analysis linked about 17,000 TCR beta sequences to specific HLA alleles. Cytomegalovirus status was reported to be diagnosed by the classifier with high specificity and sensitivity in both the original and validation cohorts. Presence/absence analyses assumed roughly uniform sequencing depth across donors, an assumption that may not hold. V-gene and J-gene trimming of TCR beta chains was associated with a missense DCLRE1C variant in a later genetic analysis, and the association was replicated in an independent cohort. The only immune exposure information available for the cohort was CMV serostatus. Several of the top co-occurrence clusters appeared to be linked to parvovirus B19, influenza, CMV and Epstein-Barr virus, according to a later analysis. Because HLA typing was missing for some donors at each locus, association tests included only the typed subset. Linkage disequilibrium might explain the correlated functional status among segregating V segments, but an unknown experimental factor could not be excluded. The study gave a list of about 150 TCR beta chains associated with cytomegalovirus. Because counts were too low, about 15 rarely observed V segments, including chromosome 9 orphons, were left out of the earlier analysis of some 640 of the donors. A later genetic analysis reported fewer N-insertions in productive TCRs among donors in an Asian-associated ancestry cluster than the roughly 650-donor mean. A later analysis found that TCR association rates varied across HLA loci, with DRB1 alleles showing the most associated TCRs and HLA-C alleles the fewest. A later analysis found that HLA-associated TCR beta chains were more clonally expanded and had lower generation probabilities than equally common non-associated chains. A few of the identified cytomegalovirus-associated TCR beta chains were confirmed in vitro to be specific for cytomegalovirus antigens. The 87-base-pair reads could not distinguish some IMGT-functional V segments, including TRBV6-2 and TRBV6-3, so those segments were excluded. The cohort was sequenced for TCR beta chains only, and without alpha or paired-chain data the features that could be detected were limited. In a later analysis, most CMV-associated TCR beta chains were found to appear HLA-restricted, with HLA associations seemingly driven largely by CMV exposure. It was suggested by the authors that the approach could potentially be generalized to other disease states and immunological phenotypes. While some public TCRs were present in many individuals, most TCR sequences turned up only very rarely across donors. When HLA alleles, especially DR and DQ, strongly co-occurred, TCR associations were difficult to assign to individual alleles. A further reported finding was that TCR beta sequences accurately predicted the HLA-A and HLA-B alleles for most subjects in the first cohort.

In total, roughly 670 healthy bone marrow donors made up the cohort. Cohort members were all nominally healthy when sampled, although unrecorded immune exposures were likely present. The donor was CMV seronegative and belonged to the group of 380 or so seronegative cohort members. A peripheral blood sample was provided by each donor, and peripheral blood mononuclear cells were used for TCR beta sequencing. Genomic DNA extraction from the blood cell samples was performed with the Qiagen DNeasy Blood Extraction Kit. Libraries were made using the immunoSEQ multiplex PCR assay. A mixture of 60 forward primers for TCR Vbeta segments and 13 reverse primers for TCR Jbeta segments was used in the multiplex PCR. The CDR3 region of rearranged TCR beta genes was amplified from genomic DNA with a multiplex PCR assay. Amplified TCR beta libraries were sequenced as 87-base-pair reads on the Illumina HiSeq System. The study's processing was this. A later analysis counted approximately 74 million unique TCR beta chains across the 666 repertoires, and 9 million to 14 million of these chains were shared by at least two donors. To remove PCR and sequencing errors, raw reads were error-corrected and collapsed into unique sequences using a nearest-neighbor algorithm that merged closely related sequences. V, D and J gene segments were assigned by aligning CDR3 sequences to IMGT reference sequences. For a sequence to be retained, a match of at least six nucleotides was required to both a V gene segment and a J gene segment. Rearrangements were called productive when the CDR3 lacked stop codons and stayed in frame with V and J; all others were non-productive. Following IMGT convention, CDR3 was defined as the stretch from the second conserved V-encoded cysteine up to the conserved J-encoded phenylalanine. The earlier analysis of about 590 of the donors excluded sequences that lacked an unambiguous match to a single V gene segment. An earlier analysis of just under 600 of the donors called V segments functional above 56.7% productive rearrangements and segregating when the between-donor standard deviation exceeded 5%. A statistical classification framework was built for diagnosing cytomegalovirus status from the catalog of TCR beta chain sequences. In a later analysis, TCR nucleotide sequences were compared against IMGT/GENE-DB human TR gene sequences so that V and J genes could be assigned. A later analysis assigned CDR3 sequences and most-parsimonious VDJ recombination scenarios with the TCRdist pipeline. A later analysis defined each TCR beta chain by its CDR3 amino acid sequence plus V-gene family, and excluded reads lacking a unique V-gene family. To address suspected cross-contamination and a sequencing artifact, a later analysis removed several hundred highly shared, low-generation-probability nucleotide sequences. In a later analysis, a clonal expansion index was calculated for each public chain from normalized within-repertoire ranks of inferred template counts. A later analysis computed generation probabilities with a VDJ recombination model fitted to out-of-frame rearrangements, and checked the results against IGoR. A later analysis scored TCR-TCR, TCR-HLA and TCR-CMV co-occurrence with hypergeometric tests, applying a repertoire-size bias correction to TCR pairs. To estimate false discovery rates, a later analysis permuted the HLA or CMV assignments 20 times. In a later analysis, co-occurring TCRs were grouped using DBSCAN, with TCRdist sequence similarity added in when clustering inside HLA-allele-positive subsets. Co-occurrence clustering excluded repertoires with fewer than 30,000 or more than 120,000 public chains, plus five with anomalous nucleotide sharing. The table was pulled from immuneACCESS by TCRdb, which kept in-frame rearrangements only. Such tables lose some clones; where checked, under half of the loss comes from unresolved V genes, and the rest has no known cause. V and J calls and clone size are copied from that table; D and trimming were computed from the DNA. The sample has 65,000 to 85,000 clones on record, 86% of them singletons. The top ten clones comprise 1.5% to 2.5% of the sample.

For this clone: What antigen it recognizes has not been identified. No base qualities exist here, and no much larger clone lies one base off it.

Cut back by 1 base and 1 base, the V and J ends lie 14 bases apart. From the cysteine through the phenylalanine, the CDR3 covers 17 amino acids. The retained sequence is limited to the CDR3, 51 bases, with the frame set at the first base. From the germline V gene, CDR1 is SGHVS and CDR2 is FNYEAQ. The V and J genes are TRBV7-6 and TRBJ1-3, and possibly TRBD1, on 5 matching bases. The sequencing sample was made of PBMCs. The clonotype comes from a woman aged 25 to 39 in good health and CMV-seronegative. Here the CDR3 is given as CASSLEVQGWSGNTIYF. The DNA sequence is TGTGCCAGCAGCTTAGAGGTGCAGGGATGGTCTGGAAACACCATATATTTT.